The 15 T cell receptor beta chains given below trace back to one sample, sequenced in a study of OX40 agonist ivuxolimab in advanced cancers. Assay used: immunoSEQ multiplex PCR; TCRdb lists only in-frame clones, some missing. The sample contains approximately 52,000 clones, roughly 81% of which appear only once. Sequenced material: CD4+ or CD8+ T cells sorted from blood, taken in a trial of the OX40 agonist ivuxolimab. Source of these receptors: an adult with an advanced solid tumor such as melanoma, head and neck, liver or kidney cancer.

This clone has a handful of counts. The rearrangement links TRBV28 to TRBJ1-5; D is unclear. Germline CDR1 is MDHEN and CDR2 is SYDVKM. Trimming took off 5 bases at V and 9 bases at J, with 11 bases between the two ends. The CDR3 runs 12 residues. The CDR3 region has the DNA TGTGCCAGCAGTCGTACGCTGATGCCCCAGCATTTT. Amino acids: CASSRTLMPQHF.

The V call is TRBV6-1, the J call TRBJ2-3, with 9 bases identical to TRBD1. From germline, CDR1 is MNHNS and CDR2 SASEGT. The trim removed 1 base at V and 9 bases at J, leaving 8 bases unmatched. CDR3 length equals 15 residues. For the CDR3, the DNA is TGTGCCAGCAGTGAAGACGTACAGGGGGCAACGACGCAGTATTTT. The encoded protein is CASSEDVQGATTQYF.

This sequence joins TRBV6-1 and TRBJ2-7; D tentatively fits TRBD1 or TRBD2 (5 bases each). Germline V CDR1 and CDR2: MNHNS, SASEGT. The CDR3 is 14 residues long. The ends were cut back, 2 bases at V and 6 bases at J, with 14 bases in the middle. The CDR3 spells CASSESLGVGEQYF. The CDR3 nucleotides read TGTGCCAGCAGTGAATCGCTGGGGGTTGGCGAGCAGTACTTC.

V is TRBV7-9 and J is TRBJ2-3; a weak D match, TRBD1 (6 bases). V shed 6 bases and J shed 14 bases, with 15 bases lying between them. From germline, CDR1 is SEHNR and CDR2 FQNEAQ (reference sequence). The CDR3 totals 11 residues. The DNA for the CDR3 is TGTGCCAGCAGTTCGGGACACCCTTTGTATTTT. It encodes CASSSGHPLYF.

The chain links TRBV10-3 to TRBJ2-3; a possible D gene is TRBD2 (6 bases). The CDR3 length is 17 residues. Germline V lookup: CDR1 ENHRY, CDR2 SYGVKD. V lost 5 bases, J lost 4 bases, and 22 bases lay in between. The CDR3 DNA sequence: TGTGCCATCAGTCGAGAGCGGGCCACTGTACGGCCAGATACGCAGTATTTT. It codes for CAISRERATVRPDTQYF.

The rearrangement links TRBV6-5 to TRBJ2-2, with 8 positions matching TRBD2. The CDR3 totals 15 residues. J lost 7 bases, V lost 4 bases, and 8 bases had no gene match. Germline V gene lookup returns CDR1 MNHEY and CDR2 SVGAGI. CDR3 sequence reads: CASSSRLAGFGELFF. CDR3 nucleotide sequence: TGTGCCAGCAGTTCACGGCTAGCGGGCTTCGGGGAGCTGTTTTTT.

The chain carries TRBV5-8 and TRBJ1-1, with TRBD1 as a possible D gene (6 bases). The CDR3 has 12 amino acids. Trimming removed 10 bases from V and 2 bases from J, with 12 bases in between. Germline V CDR1 and CDR2: SGHTS, YDEGEE. CDR3 in DNA: TGTGCCGGAGGGGGTGTTAACACTGAAGCTTTCTTT. Protein product: CAGGGVNTEAFF. The variable domain in full, completed from reference TRBV5-8 and TRBJ1-1, reads EAGVTQSPTHLIKTRGQQATLRCSPISGHTSVYWYQQALGLGLQFLLWYDEGEERNRGNFPPRFSGRQFPNYSSELNVNALELEDSALYLCAGGGVNTEAFFGQGTRLTVV.

The gene calls are TRBV10-3 and TRBJ2-7, with D perhaps TRBD1 or TRBD2 (7 bases each). V was pared by 11 bases and J by 0 bases, with 17 bases between. The CDR3 is 14 residues long. Germline values: CDR1 ENHRY, CDR2 SYGVKD. CDR3 sequence (DNA): TGTGCCGCTCATCAGGGGGGGACCTCCTACGAGCAGTACTTC. Translating it yields CAAHQGGTSYEQYF.

The gene calls are TRBV6-1 and TRBJ2-6; no clear D gene. V was trimmed by 3 bases and J by 0 bases, leaving 12 bases between them. The germline gives CDR1 MNHNS, CDR2 SASEGT. The CDR3 length is 17 residues. The CDR3 DNA is TGTGCCAGCAGTGACATGATGGGGTTCTCTGGGGCCAACGTCCTGACTTTC. Residues: CASSDMMGFSGANVLTF.

The chain carries TRBV19 and TRBJ2-7; 9 bases are shared with TRBD1. Germline V lookup: CDR1 LNHDA, CDR2 SQIVND (reference sequence). With 6 bases clipped from V and 6 bases from J, the junction kept 6 bases outside the gene matches. This CDR3 has 13 amino acids. The CDR3 region is CASSRTGAGEQYF. The CDR3 nucleotides are TGTGCCAGTAGCCGGACAGGGGCGGGCGAGCAGTACTTC. The full variable domain, rest sourced from reference TRBV19 and TRBJ2-7, is DGGITQSPKYLFRKEGQNVTLSCEQNLNHDAMYWYRQDPGQGLRLIYYSQIVNDFQKGDIAEGYSVSREKKESFPLTVTSAQKNPTAFYLCASSRTGAGEQYFGPGTRLTVT.

The V call is TRBV11-3, the J call TRBJ2-1; maybe TRBD2 (5 bases). Trimming pared 1 base from V and 9 bases from J, leaving 13 bases between. The CDR3 spans 14 residues. Germline lookup yields CDR1 SGHNT and CDR2 YENEEA. In DNA, the CDR3 is TGTGCCAGCAGCTTAGGGAGGAACGTCGGTGAGCAGTTCTTC. Amino acid sequence: CASSLGRNVGEQFF. Using reference TRBV11-3 and TRBJ2-1 for the parts outside the CDR3, the full variable domain is EAGVVQSPRYKIIEKKQPVAFWCNPISGHNTLYWYLQNLGQGPELLIRYENEEAVDDSQLPKDRFSAERLKGVDSTLKIQPAELGDSAVYLCASSLGRNVGEQFFGPGTRLTVL.

J is TRBJ2-5 and V is TRBV21-1; the D call in the table, TRBD2, was not verified against the DNA. The end of the DNA aligns better with TRBJ2-7, so the J call may be wrong. TRBV21-1 is annotated as a pseudogene. This CDR3 spans 17 amino acids. The CDR3 loop is CASSKEILAGFSHEQYF. In DNA form, the CDR3 reads TGTGCCAGCAGCAAAGAGATACTAGCGGGATTCTCCCACGAGCAGTACTTC.

The chain couples TRBV30 to TRBJ1-4; unclear D gene. This CDR3 is built from 13 residues. Germline CDR1 and CDR2: GTSNPN and SVGIG (reference sequence). V was trimmed by 3 bases and J by 6 bases, leaving 11 bases between them. The CDR3 nucleotides read TGTGCCTGGAGAGGGCAGCCGCATGAAAAACTGTTTTTT. This codes for CAWRGQPHEKLFF. The variable domain in full, with the rest retrieved from reference TRBV30 and TRBJ1-4, is SQTIHQWPATLVQPVGSPLSLECTVEGTSNPNLYWYRQAAGRGLQLLFYSVGIGQISSEVPQNLSASRPQDRQFILSSKKLLLSDSGFYLCAWRGQPHEKLFFGSGTQLSVL.

The rearrangement links TRBV15 to TRBJ1-5; D unresolved. Germline-derived CDR1 and CDR2 are LNHNV and YYDKDF (reference sequence). Trimming stripped 1 base from V and 6 bases from J, with 4 bases between. CDR3 length equals 12 residues. As DNA, the CDR3 is TGTGCCACCAGCAGAGTGAGTCAGCCCCAGCATTTT. It specifies CATSRVSQPQHF.

The J gene is TRBJ1-1, the V gene TRBV11-3; D is unclear. The V gene's germline CDR1 is SGHNT and CDR2 YENEEA. V lost 5 bases and J 5 bases, leaving 12 bases between the germline ends. This CDR3 contains 13 residues. The CDR3 DNA reads TGTGCCAGCAGCCAAAACCCCTTAACTGAAGCTTTCTTT. This sequence encodes CASSQNPLTEAFF.